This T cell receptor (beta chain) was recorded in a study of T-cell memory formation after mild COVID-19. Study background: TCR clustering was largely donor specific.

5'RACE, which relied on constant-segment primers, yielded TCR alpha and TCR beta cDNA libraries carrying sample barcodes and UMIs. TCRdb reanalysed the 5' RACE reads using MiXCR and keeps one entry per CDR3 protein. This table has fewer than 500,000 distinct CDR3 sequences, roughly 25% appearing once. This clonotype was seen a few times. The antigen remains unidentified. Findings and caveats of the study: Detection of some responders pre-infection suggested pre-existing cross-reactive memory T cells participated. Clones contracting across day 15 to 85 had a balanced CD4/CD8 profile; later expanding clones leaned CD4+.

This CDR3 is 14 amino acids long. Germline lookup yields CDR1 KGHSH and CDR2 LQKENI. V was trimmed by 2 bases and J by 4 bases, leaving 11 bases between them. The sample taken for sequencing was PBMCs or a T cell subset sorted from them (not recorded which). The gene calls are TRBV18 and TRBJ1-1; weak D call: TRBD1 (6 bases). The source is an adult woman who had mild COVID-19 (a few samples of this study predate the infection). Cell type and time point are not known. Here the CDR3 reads CASSPARGGTEAFF. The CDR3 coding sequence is TGTGCCAGCTCACCAGCCCGAGGGGGCACTGAAGCTTTCTTT.